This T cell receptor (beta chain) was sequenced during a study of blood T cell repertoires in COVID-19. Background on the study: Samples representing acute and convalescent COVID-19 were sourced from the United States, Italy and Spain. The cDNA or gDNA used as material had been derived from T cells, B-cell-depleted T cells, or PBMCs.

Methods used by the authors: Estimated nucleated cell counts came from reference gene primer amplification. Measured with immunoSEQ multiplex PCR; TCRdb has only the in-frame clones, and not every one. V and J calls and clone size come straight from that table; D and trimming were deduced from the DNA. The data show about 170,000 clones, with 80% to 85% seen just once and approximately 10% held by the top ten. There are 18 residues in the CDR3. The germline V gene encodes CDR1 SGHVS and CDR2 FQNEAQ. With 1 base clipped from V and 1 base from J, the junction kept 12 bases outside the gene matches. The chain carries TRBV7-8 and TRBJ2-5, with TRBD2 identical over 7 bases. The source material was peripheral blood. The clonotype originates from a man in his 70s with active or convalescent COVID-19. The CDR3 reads CASSLVPSGGGTQETQYF. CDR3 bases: TGTGCCAGCAGCTTAGTCCCCTCGGGCGGGGGAACCCAAGAGACCCAGTACTTC.